This TCR beta chain was sequenced in a study of T cell repertoires in cytomegalovirus infection. At the level of the study: From public TCR beta signatures came an indication of both CMV infection and matching HLA type. General study findings and limits: The ex vivo response showed dominance by HLA-C-restricted CMV-specific TCR beta clonotypes. Summed frequency of public TCR beta families distinguished CMV carriers with the relevant HLA.

The CDR3 totals 15 residues. Germline loops: CDR1 MGHRA, CDR2 YSYEKL. With V trimmed by 1 base and J by 10 bases, 8 bases remained unmatched. TCRdb re-analysed the reads in MiXCR, keeping a single row per CDR3 protein. This table has some 800,000 distinct CDR3 sequences, approximately 30% appearing once. Regarding this clonotype: What it binds is not known.

The chain has TRBV4-1 and TRBJ2-1; 9 bases line up with TRBD2. The TCR comes from a human donor in good health (CMV status not recorded). Some clones in this sample may be carry-over from other donors' samples. Sequenced material: cultured CD8+ T cells from PBMCs, taken from culture after CMV antigen stimulation. The CDR3 protein is CASSQGPSGAREQFF. The CDR3 nucleotides read TGCGCCAGCAGCCAAGGCCCTAGCGGGGCACGAGAGCAGTTCTTC.